Listed below are T cell receptor beta chains from one sample, sequenced in a study of T cell changes during pregnancy in multiple sclerosis. Generated by immunoSEQ multiplex PCR, the TCRdb table keeps only in-frame clones and is missing some. The data contain about 71,000 clones, around nine tenths of them singletons. The sample here was peripheral blood, taken in the third trimester of pregnancy. These receptors were collected from a female donor with multiple sclerosis, enrolled in a pregnancy study. Each CDR3 is given with its conserved first and last residue. Each record gives: CDR3 length, D gene, clone size, V gene, J gene, CDR3 protein, CDR3 DNA. The D gene is left open where the match is weak. Clone size is stated in some rows and not others, as once, few, many or a class when expanded.

>15|TRBD2|.|TRBV10-3|TRBJ2-1
CAISGAGGGENEQFF
TGTGCCATCAGTGGGGCGGGAGGAGGGGAGAATGAGCAGTTCTTC
>13|.|few|TRBV4-3|TRBJ1-5
CASSQDRGQPQHF
TGCGCCAGCAGCCAAGATCGGGGTCAGCCCCAGCATTTT
>13|TRBD2|.|TRBV19|TRBJ2-7
CASSGGGPYEQYF
TGTGCCAGTAGCGGGGGGGGGCCCTACGAGCAGTACTTC
>13|TRBD1|once|TRBV25-1|TRBJ2-1
CASTLGQGGEQFF
TGTGCCAGCACCCTTGGACAGGGAGGTGAGCAGTTCTTC
>14|TRBD2|.|TRBV29-1|TRBJ2-2
CSVGGRANTGELFF
TGCAGCGTTGGGGGGAGGGCGAACACCGGGGAGCTGTTTTTT
>15|TRBD2|.|TRBV9|TRBJ2-7
CASSVSAGGTYEQYF
TGTGCCAGCAGCGTATCAGCGGGAGGGACCTACGAGCAGTACTTC
>14|TRBD2|.|TRBV19|TRBJ2-7
CASSSAGGPYEQYF
TGTGCCAGTAGTTCAGCGGGAGGGCCCTACGAGCAGTACTTC
>13|TRBD1|.|TRBV5-4|TRBJ2-7
CASSFDRGYEQYF
TGTGCCAGCAGCTTCGACAGGGGCTACGAGCAGTACTTC
>13|.|.|TRBV6-6|TRBJ1-2
CAINRQENYGYTF
TGTGCCATCAACAGACAGGAGAACTATGGCTACACCTTC
>16|.|.|TRBV11-2|TRBJ1-2
CASSLEARQEGYGYTF
TGTGCCAGCAGCTTAGAGGCTCGACAGGAAGGCTATGGCTACACCTTC
>15|TRBD2|.|TRBV27|TRBJ2-7
CASSKGLAEDYEQYF
TGTGCCAGCAGTAAAGGACTAGCGGAGGACTACGAGCAGTACTTC
>20|TRBD2|.|TRBV7-8|TRBJ2-1
CASSPVFGLAGAPESNEQFF
TGTGCCAGCAGCCCCGTTTTCGGACTAGCGGGAGCCCCGGAGTCCAATGAGCAGTTCTTC
>12|.|.|TRBV28|TRBJ1-1
CASSSGETEAFF
TGTGCCAGCAGTTCAGGCGAAACTGAAGCTTTCTTT
>15|.|once|TRBV11-2|TRBJ2-5
CASSFRTAYQETQYF
TGTGCCAGCAGTTTTAGGACAGCCTACCAAGAGACCCAGTACTTC
>16|.|.|TRBV7-6|TRBJ2-2
CASSPDSHTNTGELFF
TGTGCCAGCAGCCCGGACAGTCACACGAACACCGGGGAGCTGTTTTTT
>15|.|.|TRBV28|TRBJ1-3
CASIPRGGSGNTIYF
TGTGCCAGCATCCCAAGGGGGGGCTCTGGAAACACCATATATTTT
>12|TRBD1|.|TRBV5-6|TRBJ1-2
CASSPGGSGYTF
TGTGCCAGCAGCCCAGGGGGCTCTGGCTACACCTTC
>17|TRBD2|.|TRBV28|TRBJ2-1
CASNGLAGGPMSDEQFF
TGTGCCAGTAACGGACTAGCGGGAGGGCCGATGAGCGATGAGCAGTTCTTC
>13|TRBD1|.|TRBV2|TRBJ1-1
CANILTGETEAFF
TGTGCCAACATACTGACAGGGGAGACTGAAGCTTTCTTT
>13|.|.|TRBV29-1|TRBJ1-1
CSVTMQANTEAFF
TGCAGCGTTACAATGCAGGCGAACACTGAAGCTTTCTTT
>15|.|.|TRBV7-6|TRBJ2-7
CASSLVGAAFEEQYF
TGTGCCAGCAGCTTAGTTGGGGCTGCATTTGAGGAGCAGTACTTC
>13|.|.|TRBV5-6|TRBJ1-1
CASSLGANTEAFF
TGTGCCAGCAGCTTGGGGGCCAACACTGAAGCTTTCTTT
>17|TRBD2|.|TRBV6-1|TRBJ2-5
CASSEVGGSGSSETQYF
TGTGCCAGCAGTGAAGTAGGGGGTAGCGGGAGCTCAGAGACCCAGTACTTC
>17|.|.|TRBV4-1|TRBJ2-2
CASSQDLGGLNTGELFF
TGCGCCAGCAGCCAAGATCTCGGCGGATTAAACACCGGGGAGCTGTTTTTT
>14|TRBD1|.|TRBV5-1|TRBJ1-5
CASSWTGSNQPQHF
TGCGCCAGCAGCTGGACAGGGAGCAATCAGCCCCAGCATTTT
>14|TRBD1|.|TRBV19|TRBJ1-4
CASSIGTGPEKLFF
TGTGCCAGTAGTATAGGGACAGGGCCTGAAAAACTGTTTTTT
>14|.|.|TRBV27|TRBJ2-1
CASRRRRVTEEQFF
TGTGCCAGCAGAAGACGGCGGGTCACCGAGGAGCAGTTCTTC
>15|TRBD2|.|TRBV6-6|TRBJ2-7
CASSYSAGGLGEQYF
TGTGCCAGCAGTTACTCTGCGGGAGGGCTAGGTGAGCAGTACTTC
>16|TRBD2|.|TRBV28|TRBJ2-5
CASRPQIAGGWETQYF
TGTGCCAGCAGACCCCAGATAGCGGGAGGGTGGGAGACCCAGTACTTC
>15|.|.|TRBV9|TRBJ1-2
CASSVEGRGYYGYTF
TGTGCCAGCAGCGTAGAAGGGAGGGGTTACTATGGCTACACCTTC
>15|.|once|TRBV5-6|TRBJ1-3
CASSLSGVGGNTIYF
TGTGCCAGCAGCTTATCCGGGGTAGGCGGAAACACCATATATTTT
>15|.|.|TRBV4-3|TRBJ2-1
CASSQDESSYNEQFF
TGCGCCAGCAGCCAAGATGAGAGCTCCTACAATGAGCAGTTCTTC
>14|TRBD2|once|TRBV5-5|TRBJ2-1
CASSLPGRAAEQFF
TGTGCCAGCAGCTTGCCCGGGAGGGCCGCTGAGCAGTTCTTC
>15|.|.|TRBV9|TRBJ2-1
CASSVGRGSYNEQFF
TGTGCCAGCAGCGTAGGGCGCGGATCCTACAATGAGCAGTTCTTC
>16|TRBD2|.|TRBV5-1|TRBJ2-2
CASSSGLGTGTGELFF
TGCGCCAGCAGCTCGGGACTAGGTACTGGGACCGGGGAGCTGTTTTTT
>14|.|.|TRBV2|TRBJ2-3
CASSEGLVLATQYF
TGTGCCAGCAGTGAAGGACTAGTATTGGCTACGCAGTATTTT
>17|.|.|TRBV10-3|TRBJ2-2
CAISEGDSSLNTGELFF
TGTGCCATCAGTGAGGGGGACTCCAGCCTGAACACCGGGGAGCTGTTTTTT
>14|.|.|TRBV14|TRBJ2-2
CASSPFLDAGELFF
TGTGCCAGCAGCCCTTTCCTAGATGCCGGGGAGCTGTTTTTT
>19|TRBD2|.|TRBV10-1|TRBJ2-3
CASSEGPGTSGTSTDTQYF
TGCGCCAGCAGTGAGGGTCCAGGGACTAGCGGGACTAGCACAGATACGCAGTATTTT
>16|.|.|TRBV7-2|TRBJ2-3
CASSLRSGSGIDTQYF
TGTGCCAGCAGCTTACGTAGCGGCAGTGGTATAGATACGCAGTATTTT
>16|TRBD2|.|TRBV4-2|TRBJ2-7
CASTQDSSGSSYEQYF
TGTGCCAGCACCCAAGATTCTAGCGGGAGCTCCTACGAGCAGTACTTC
>16|TRBD1|once|TRBV29-1|TRBJ1-2
CSVHSSGTGGPYGYTF
TGCAGCGTCCATTCGTCGGGGACAGGGGGCCCCTATGGCTACACCTTC
>16|TRBD2|.|TRBV10-3|TRBJ2-2
CAIRGGTTNDAGELFF
TGTGCCATCCGGGGGGGGACCACCAACGACGCCGGGGAGCTGTTTTTT
>13|TRBD2|.|TRBV30|TRBJ2-7
CAWELAGGYEQYF
TGTGCCTGGGAACTAGCGGGAGGATACGAGCAGTACTTC
>16|.|.|TRBV4-1|TRBJ2-7
CASSQDSSEGRYEQYF
TGCGCCAGCAGCCAAGATTCCTCCGAGGGGAGGTACGAGCAGTACTTC
>15|.|.|TRBV6-5|TRBJ1-1
CASSPNQGGNTEAFF
TGTGCCAGCAGCCCCAATCAGGGAGGGAACACTGAAGCTTTCTTT
>15|TRBD1|once|TRBV5-1|TRBJ1-1
CASSRQGDRNTEAFF
TGCGCCAGCAGCAGACAGGGGGATCGGAACACTGAAGCTTTCTTT
>15|.|.|TRBV10-1|TRBJ2-7
CASSEVRDTLYEQYF
TGCGCCAGCAGTGAAGTCAGGGACACCCTCTACGAGCAGTACTTC
>16|.|.|TRBV4-1|TRBJ2-6
CASSQPERDKANVLTF
TGCGCCAGCAGCCAACCCGAGAGGGATAAGGCCAACGTCCTGACTTTC
>16|TRBD1|.|TRBV19|TRBJ2-3
CASSPQQGAHTDTQYF
TGTGCCAGTAGTCCCCAACAGGGGGCCCACACAGATACGCAGTATTTT
>13|TRBD1|.|TRBV6-1|TRBJ2-3
CASARDREDTQYF
TGTGCCAGCGCACGGGACAGGGAAGATACGCAGTATTTT
>15|TRBD1|.|TRBV7-2|TRBJ1-5
CASGTGGSSNQPQHF
TGTGCCAGCGGGACAGGGGGTAGTAGCAATCAGCCCCAGCATTTT
>13|.|.|TRBV7-2|TRBJ1-2
CASTWGGDYGYTF
TGTGCCAGCACTTGGGGGGGGGACTATGGCTACACCTTC
>15|TRBD2|.|TRBV7-9|TRBJ2-3
CASSKGLAGLDTQYF
TGTGCCAGCAGCAAAGGACTAGCGGGCTTGGATACGCAGTATTTT
>15|TRBD2|.|TRBV6-4|TRBJ2-1
CASSPLAGGINEQFF
TGTGCCAGCAGTCCCTTAGCGGGAGGAATAAATGAGCAGTTCTTC
>13|.|.|TRBV6-1|TRBJ2-2
CASSDLNTGELFF
TGTGCCAGCAGTGACCTGAACACCGGGGAGCTGTTTTTT
>15|.|.|TRBV18|TRBJ2-1
CASSPLMGGRNEQFF
TGTGCCAGCTCACCATTGATGGGGGGACGGAATGAGCAGTTCTTC
>14|.|once|TRBV5-4|TRBJ1-3
CASSLGTTGNTIYF
TGTGCCAGCAGCTTGGGGACAACTGGAAACACCATATATTTT
>15|.|.|TRBV6-6|TRBJ1-5
CASTRQVVWNQPQHF
TGTGCCAGCACAAGACAGGTCGTTTGGAATCAGCCCCAGCATTTT